This TCR delta chain was retrieved from a study of γδ T cells in repeated Plasmodium falciparum infection. Study as a whole: Each infection was followed by sampling at 21 days, plus baseline and some pre-infection draws.

This clone was recorded many times. One base separates it from a far larger clone, so it is likely a read error. Other DNA sequences in this sample translate to the same CDR3. TRG and TRD sequences were obtained from every sorted gammadelta sample. TCRdb re-called clones from the multiplex PCR reads using CATT. Among 45,000 to 60,000 delta-chain clones listed, roughly 2% were seen once. Flow sorting of PBMC yielded separate Vgamma9/Vdelta2+ and Vdelta2-negative gammadelta T cell populations for bulk repertoire analysis. Germline V gives CDR1 TSWWSYY, CDR2 QGS. CDR3 length: 16 amino acids. The clonotype was recovered from a pool of human donors (malaria-infected and uninfected, not separated). Sequencing was done on a sample of gamma-delta T cells from blood. The chain uses TRDV1 and TRDJ1, with D possibly matching TRDD3 (5 bases). TCRdb records no J gene; here it was assigned by comparing the DNA to germline. In DNA, the CDR3 is TGTGCCCTTGGGGAATCTCTCCTGGCCCCCACCGATAAACTCATCTTT. Amino acids: CALGESLLAPTDKLIF.